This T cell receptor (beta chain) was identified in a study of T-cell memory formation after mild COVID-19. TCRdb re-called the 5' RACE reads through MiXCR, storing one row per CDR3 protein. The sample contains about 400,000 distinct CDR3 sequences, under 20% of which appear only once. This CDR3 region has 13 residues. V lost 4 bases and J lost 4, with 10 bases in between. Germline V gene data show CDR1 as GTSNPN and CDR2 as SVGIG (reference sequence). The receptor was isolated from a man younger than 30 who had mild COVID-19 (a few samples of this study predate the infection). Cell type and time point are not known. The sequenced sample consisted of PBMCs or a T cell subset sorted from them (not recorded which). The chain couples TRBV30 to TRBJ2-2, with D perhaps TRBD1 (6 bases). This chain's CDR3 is CAWNGGGTGELFF. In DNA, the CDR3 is TGTGCCTGGAATGGGGGCGGCACCGGGGAGCTGTTTTTT.